This record looks at one T cell receptor beta chain sequence and its context. Only in-frame clones appear in the TCRdb table, and some are missing; sequencing was by immunoSEQ multiplex PCR. Of 68,000 or so clones listed, over 70% are singletons. This entry is derived from a study of T cell clones after liver transplantation. On the study more broadly: Without induction therapy, subjects received standard immunosuppression until 12-24 months post-transplant.

The CDR3 has 16 residues. V was pared by 5 bases and J by 0 bases, with 13 bases between. Germline CDR1 is SGHNT and CDR2 is YENEEA. This sequence joins TRBV11-3 and TRBJ2-2; possibly TRBD1 for D (6 bases). The sample in question was CD4+ T cells from blood, obtained before liver transplant. The clonotype originates from a human donor who received a liver transplant. CDR3 bases: TGTGCCAGCAGCGCGGACAGCGCCGCGAACACCGGGGAGCTGTTTTTT. It encodes CASSADSAANTGELFF.